One and the same sample provided the 10 T cell receptor beta chains below, sequenced in a study of T cell responses to AZD1222 COVID-19 vaccine. Measured with immunoSEQ multiplex PCR; TCRdb has only the in-frame clones, and not every one. Of 120,000 to 150,000 clones listed, roughly 90% were seen once; the top ten hold 2.5% to 3.5%. This specimen consisted of peripheral blood, obtained on day 0 of AZD1222 vaccination. The receptors derive from an adult in good health.

The chain links TRBV5-1 to TRBJ2-5; 9 bases fit TRBD1. CDR1 is SGHRS, CDR2 YFSETQ, per germline. CDR3 size: 17 residues. Losses at the gene ends were 5 bases for V and 2 bases for J; bases not matched to a gene: 13. CDR3 loop: CASRRTGDILPQETQYF. DNA of the CDR3: TGCGCCAGCAGAAGGACAGGGGACATACTACCTCAAGAGACCCAGTACTTC.

The chain uses TRBV19 and TRBJ2-3; D ambiguous. The length of the CDR3 is 16 residues. V was trimmed by 4 bases and J by 6 bases, leaving 20 bases between them. Germline CDR1 LNHDA, CDR2 SQIVND (reference sequence). DNA for the CDR3: TGTGCCAGTAGTAAAAGGACCTCCTGGGATGGGGATACGCAGTATTTT. Amino acid sequence: CASSKRTSWDGDTQYF. Using reference TRBV19 and TRBJ2-3 for the parts outside the CDR3, the full variable domain is DGGITQSPKYLFRKEGQNVTLSCEQNLNHDAMYWYRQDPGQGLRLIYYSQIVNDFQKGDIAEGYSVSREKKESFPLTVTSAQKNPTAFYLCASSKRTSWDGDTQYFGPGTRLTVL.

This sequence joins TRBV6-5 and TRBJ2-5; D is unclear. The CDR3 is 14 amino acids. The V end lost 4 bases, the J end lost 2 bases, and 11 bases lay between the germline ends. In germline, CDR1 is MNHEY, CDR2 SVGAGI. The CDR3 DNA is TGTGCCAGCAGTTTTAACGGTCCTCAAGAGACCCAGTACTTC. Its translation is CASSFNGPQETQYF.

V is TRBV3-1 (or the pseudogene TRBV3-2) and J is TRBJ1-1, with no clear D. Germline lookup yields CDR1 LGHDT and CDR2 YNNKEL (reference sequence). Between the trimmed V and J ends, which lost 3 bases and 5 bases, there was a span of 4 bases. The CDR3 consists of 11 residues. In nucleotides, the CDR3 is TGTGCCAGCAGCCACGGGACTGAAGCTTTCTTT. Protein product: CASSHGTEAFF.

This clone was observed a handful of times. The DNA for the CDR3 is TGTGCCAGCAGCTTAGGCTCCGGGCCCAAGGGAGAGACCCAGTACTTC. Translation gives CASSLGSGPKGETQYF. The rearrangement uses TRBV7-2 and TRBJ2-5; D is undetermined. V lost 1 base to trimming and J lost 4 bases, with 16 bases between them. CDR1 is SGHTA and CDR2 is FQGNSA in the germline V gene. The CDR3 consists of 16 residues.

J is TRBJ2-5 and V is TRBV19; 9 bases fit TRBD1. The junction had 3 bases not matched to a gene; V was cut back by 8 bases and J by 2 bases. The CDR3 spans 13 residues. Per germline, CDR1 LNHDA and CDR2 SQIVND (reference sequence). The CDR3 sequence: CASSGQGQETQYF. DNA of the CDR3: TGTGCCAGTTCGGGACAGGGTCAAGAGACCCAGTACTTC.

This chain uses TRBV28 with TRBJ1-1; maybe TRBD1 (5 bases). Germline CDR1 MDHEN, CDR2 SYDVKM. The CDR3 is 15 amino acids. Trimming stripped 5 bases from V and 3 bases from J, with 16 bases between. The DNA for the CDR3 is TGTGCCAGCAGTGAAAACTGGGGACGGGACACTGAAGCTTTCTTT. Translation: CASSENWGRDTEAFF.

The table lists this clone with a count of one. The rearrangement joins TRBV24-1 to TRBJ1-2, with 7 bases that match TRBD1. CDR1 and CDR2 (germline): KGHDR, SFDVKD. V dropped 0 bases and J dropped 6; count of bases not matched to a gene: 3. This CDR3 contains 14 residues. Written as DNA, the CDR3 is TGTGCCACCAGTGATTTGGACAGGGTGGATGGCTACACCTTC. It is translated as CATSDLDRVDGYTF.

The J gene is TRBJ1-1, the V gene TRBV5-1; unclear D gene. Trimming took off 9 bases at V and 0 bases at J, with 15 bases between the two ends. Per the germline V gene, CDR1 is SGHRS and CDR2 is YFSETQ. The CDR3 runs 14 residues. CDR3 amino acids: CAISTRRMNTEAFF. In DNA, the CDR3 is TGCGCCATCTCTACAAGGCGCATGAACACTGAAGCTTTCTTT.

The rearrangement links TRBV6-1 to TRBJ1-4; no clear D gene. CDR3 length: 13 residues. V lost 2 bases and J lost 8, with 9 bases in between. Germline assignment: CDR1 MNHNS and CDR2 SASEGT. The CDR3 DNA sequence: TGTGCCAGCAGTGAAACCGAGAGGGAAAAACTGTTTTTT. Protein product: CASSETEREKLFF.